This TCR beta chain was profiled in a study of T cells in localized non-small cell lung cancer (dated by TCRdb to 2018 to 2020). A note on the overall study: The study examined T cell repertoires in 236 patients with early-stage NSCLC and compared tumors with uninvolved tumor-adjacent lungs. The cohort comprised some 220 treatment-naïve NSCLC patients with resected, localized lung tumors. NSCLC patients had a mean age of roughly 64 years, and 129 were male and around 99 female. The study at large found these results: Higher blood T cell density associated with longer overall survival, while higher adjacent-lung clonality associated with shorter survival. A median of 57 of the top 100 tumor clones were detected in paired uninvolved adjacent lung, and 28 of these tumor clones were also found among the top 100 clones of the paired uninvolved adjacent lung. The highest T cell clonality was observed in uninvolved tumor-adjacent lung, where clonality exceeded that of tumor, suggesting that antigenic responses were more focused in uninvolved tumor-adjacent lung. Because of the exploratory design, TCR variables were selected using unadjusted p-values without false-discovery rate correction. Multi-region tumor sequencing was not performed, so intratumor heterogeneity could not be excluded.

TCR beta CDR3 regions were sequenced from DNA using the immunoSEQ Assay. The original pipeline was this. T cell density was computed as TCR beta template counts normalized to usable DNA estimated by amplifying housekeeping genes. Richness was estimated with the preseqR package, extrapolating to 400,000 templates for PBMC samples and 120,000 templates for tissue samples. Clonality was defined as one minus Pielou's evenness. Differential abundance testing on productive amino-acid clonotypes, with a minimum total count of 5 and an alpha of 0.1, was used to identify tissue-enriched TCRs. The Jaccard Index and the Morisita Overlap Index were used to measure repertoire overlap between compartments. GLIPH grouped TCR beta CDR3s together with public tetramer-defined viral CDR3s, and a viral motif had to include at least three viral sequences and show V-gene enrichment. TCRdb took this table from immuneACCESS and kept in-frame rearrangements with V and J called. Such tables lack part of the clones; where checked against another copy, unresolved V genes explain under half of the gap, and the rest is unexplained. The D gene and trimming were derived from the DNA, and the V and J assignments and clone size from that table. The sample table contains over 50,000 clones; only one count was recorded for roughly 90% of them. Of the sample, under 2% is held by the ten largest clones.

V was cut back by 5 bases and J by 8 bases, leaving a gap of 12 bases between them. Measured from the cysteine to the phenylalanine, the CDR3 is 11 residues long. This entry keeps only the CDR3 DNA: 33 bases, framed from base 1. The CDR1 and CDR2 encoded by the germline V gene (reference sequence) are DFQATT and SNEGSKA. A word on this clone: Its antigen remains unidentified. No base qualities exist here, and no much larger clone lies one base off it.

At diagnosis, tumor, uninvolved tumor-adjacent lung and peripheral blood were collected and then preserved as a mix of FFPE and fresh-frozen material. For TCR repertoire profiling, blood samples were analyzed as peripheral blood mononuclear cells. The chain joins TRBV20-1 to TRBJ1-2; the D segment could be TRBD1, given 6 matching bases. The clonotype was recovered from a woman aged 40-70 years with stage I lung adenocarcinoma. Sequenced material: peripheral blood, taken before any cancer treatment. Here the CDR3 is given as CSAFWGPGYTF. The nucleotide sequence reads as follows: TGCAGTGCTTTCTGGGGGCCCGGCTACACCTTC.